This TCR beta chain was recovered during a study of cytomegalovirus exposure and HLA in healthy donors. Study-wide context: The approximately 120 million unique TCR beta sequences, from approximately 170 million T cells, were found by an earlier analysis.

This clone showed up just a few times. Researchers ran the PCR with 60 Vbeta and 13 Jbeta primers. The assay was immunoSEQ multiplex PCR, and TCRdb's table has in-frame clones only and misses some. Here the sample spans around 150,000 clones, 77% being singletons. From germline, CDR1 is GTSNPN and CDR2 SVGIG (reference sequence). The CDR3 sequence is 12 residues long. Deletions cut 5 bases from V and 4 bases from J, with 9 bases between. The J gene is TRBJ2-1, the V gene TRBV30; the D is unclear. Input material: PBMCs. The sequence derives from a man aged 45-65 years in good health and CMV-seropositive. The CDR3 nucleotides read TGTGCCTGGTATCGCCTATACAATGAGCAGTTCTTC. It translates to CAWYRLYNEQFF.